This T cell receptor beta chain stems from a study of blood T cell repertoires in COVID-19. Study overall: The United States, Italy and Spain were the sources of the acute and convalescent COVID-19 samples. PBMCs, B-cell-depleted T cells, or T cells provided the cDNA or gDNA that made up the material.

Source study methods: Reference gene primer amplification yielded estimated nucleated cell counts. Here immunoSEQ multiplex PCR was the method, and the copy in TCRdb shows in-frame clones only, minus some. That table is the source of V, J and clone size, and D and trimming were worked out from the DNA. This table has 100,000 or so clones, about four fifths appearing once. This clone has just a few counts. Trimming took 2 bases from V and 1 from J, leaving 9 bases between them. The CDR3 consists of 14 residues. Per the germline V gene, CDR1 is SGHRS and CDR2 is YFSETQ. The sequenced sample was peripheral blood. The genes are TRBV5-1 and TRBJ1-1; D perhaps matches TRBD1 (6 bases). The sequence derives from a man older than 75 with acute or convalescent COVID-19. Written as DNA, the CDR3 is TGCGCCAGCAGCTTTCAGGGACAGAACACTGAAGCTTTCTTT. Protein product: CASSFQGQNTEAFF.